The 10 T cell receptor beta chains given below trace back to one sample, sequenced in a study of T cells in Graves' hyperthyroidism and ophthalmopathy. RNA transcripts provided the source from which TCR beta CDR3 regions were amplified. TCR CDR3 underwent first-round RT-PCR with the HTBI primer set. TCRdb re-derived calls from the multiplex PCR reads in MiXCR, one entry per CDR3 protein. Among under 350,000 distinct CDR3 sequences, over 15% were seen once, and the ten largest hold roughly 53%. Sequenced sample: blood. The receptors come from an older woman with Graves' ophthalmopathy.

The J gene is TRBJ2-7, the V gene TRBV11-3; the match to TRBD1 covers 7 bases. CDR3 length equals 14 residues. Looked up from germline, CDR1 is SGHNT and CDR2 is YENEEA. V dropped 2 bases and J dropped 3; count of bases not matched to a gene: 4. CDR3 bases: TGTGCCAGCAGCTTAATGGGACAGAACTACGAGCAGTACTTC. This gives the protein CASSLMGQNYEQYF.

V is TRBV11-2 and J is TRBJ2-1; 11 bases line up with TRBD2. Germline CDR1 and CDR2: SGHAT and FQNNGV. With 1 base clipped from V and 4 bases from J, the junction kept 6 bases outside the gene matches. This CDR3 comprises 17 residues. The CDR3 reads CASSLAGGTSGYNEQFF. The CDR3 DNA follows: TGTGCCAGCAGCTTAGCTGGAGGGACTAGCGGTTACAATGAGCAGTTCTTC.

The chain carries TRBV27 and TRBJ2-1; 10 bases map to TRBD1. The CDR3 runs 15 residues. Germline values: CDR1 MNHEY, CDR2 SMNVEV (reference sequence). The junction had 8 bases not matched to a gene; V was cut back by 6 bases and J by 6 bases. The CDR3 here is CASSPGQGRPNEQFF. CDR3 nucleotide sequence: TGTGCCAGCAGCCCGGGACAGGGGAGACCCAATGAGCAGTTCTTC.

DNA for the CDR3: TGTGCCAGTAGTAGATACAGGGAGGAGACCCAGTACTTC. The encoded protein is CASSRYREETQYF. The genes are TRBV19 and TRBJ2-5; tentatively, D is TRBD1 (6 bases). This CDR3 is 13 amino acids long. Trimming took off 4 bases at V and 5 bases at J, with 11 bases between the two ends. The V gene's germline CDR1 is LNHDA and CDR2 SQIVND (reference sequence).

Many counts were recorded for this clonotype. V is TRBV18 and J is TRBJ2-7, with D perhaps matching TRBD2 (7 bases). Germline V gives CDR1 KGHSH, CDR2 LQKENI. V lost 3 bases and J 5 bases, leaving 14 bases between the germline ends. The CDR3 runs 14 residues. CDR3: CASSPRGGEDEQYF. In DNA, the CDR3 is TGTGCCAGCTCACCCAGGGGAGGGGAGGACGAGCAGTACTTC.

This chain connects TRBV14 to TRBJ2-1, with D tentatively TRBD2 (5 bases). V dropped 0 bases and J dropped 5 bases, with 17 bases sitting between them. Germline loops: CDR1 SGHDN, CDR2 FVKESK. The CDR3 length is 17 residues. CDR3 sequence: CASSQEWWERRDNEQFF. The DNA for the CDR3 is TGTGCCAGCAGCCAAGAGTGGTGGGAGCGAAGAGACAATGAGCAGTTCTTC.

This clonotype was seen repeatedly, ten times or more. The gene calls are TRBV6-5 and TRBJ2-1; D is unclear. V gave up 0 bases and J gave up 1 base, with 7 bases separating them. This CDR3 is built from 15 residues. Looked up from germline, CDR1 is MNHEY and CDR2 is SVGAGI. This chain's CDR3 is CASSYSGGSYNEQFF. Here the CDR3 DNA reads TGTGCCAGCAGTTACTCGGGTGGGTCCTACAATGAGCAGTTCTTC.

In this sample, this clonotype turned up a few times. The chain links TRBV20-1 to TRBJ1-6, with D possibly matching TRBD1 (6 bases). V was cut by 1 base and J by 6 bases, with 13 bases left in between. The CDR3 extends over 15 amino acids. Germline V gene data show CDR1 as DFQATT and CDR2 as SNEGSKA (reference sequence). This chain's CDR3 is CSARVGGRGNSPLHF. CDR3 sequence (DNA): TGCAGTGCTAGAGTAGGGGGGAGGGGTAATTCACCCCTCCACTTT.

The chain is built from TRBV6-2 or TRBV6-3 and TRBJ2-2, with TRBD2 as a possible D gene (6 bases). In germline, CDR1 is MNHEY, CDR2 SVGEGT. The V end was cut by 7 bases, the J end by 5 bases, with 8 bases between. The CDR3 loop spans 12 amino acids. CDR3 DNA: TGTGCCAGCAAAGGGACTACCGGGGAGCTGTTTTTT. Protein product: CASKGTTGELFF.

This clonotype has at least ten counts. The CDR3, as DNA: TGTGCCAGCACGTCCAGGGGGCCGCAGCCCCAGCATTTT. The encoded protein is CASTSRGPQPQHF. The chain couples TRBV2 to TRBJ1-5; the match to TRBD1 covers 8 bases. V lost 7 bases and J lost 7; bases outside the gene matches: 6. Germline CDR1 and CDR2: SNHLY and FYNNEI. CDR3 length equals 13 residues. Full variable domain (outside the CDR3, taken from reference TRBV2 and TRBJ1-5): EPEVTQTPSHQVTQMGQEVILRCVPISNHLYFYWYRQILGQKVEFLVSFYNNEISEKSEIFDDQFSVERPDGSNFTLKIRSTKLEDSAMYFCASTSRGPQPQHFGDGTRLSIL.